Following are 17 T cell receptor beta chains from one sample sequenced in a study of T-cell reconstitution after alpha-beta-depleted transplantation in children. This sample's TCRbeta library carried unique molecular identifier barcodes. Each CDR3 protein is one row after TCRdb ran MiXCR on the PCR reads. The data hold hundreds of thousands of distinct CDR3 sequences, with over 10% observed a single time. Sequenced material: PBMCs, taken before TCRalphabeta/CD19-depleted stem cell transplant. These TCRs come from a girl aged 2-15 years with congenital amegakaryocytic thrombocytopenia, due to receive a stem cell transplant.

This clonotype was counted a few times. J is TRBJ2-3 and V is TRBV6-1, with 10 positions matching TRBD1. Trimming cost V 6 bases and J 6 bases; bases outside gene matches: 9. CDR1 and CDR2 from the germline V gene are MNHNS and SASEGT. The CDR3 is 15 amino acids. This CDR3 is CASRSRQGAMDTQYF. In nucleotides, the CDR3 is TGTGCCAGCAGAAGTAGACAGGGGGCAATGGATACGCAGTATTTT.

This clonotype was seen ten or more times. The CDR3 region is CSASPRGGQPQHF. DNA of the CDR3: TGCAGTGCTAGTCCCAGGGGAGGTCAGCCCCAGCATTTT. This chain links TRBV20-1 with TRBJ1-5, with a weak D call TRBD1 (6 bases). The CDR3 has 13 amino acids. CDR1 and CDR2 from the germline V gene are DFQATT and SNEGSKA (reference sequence). Trimming cost V 3 bases and J 6 bases, with 12 bases left between them.

This clonotype was observed many times. The chain uses TRBV20-1 and TRBJ1-2; unclear D gene. V was pared by 3 bases and J by 4 bases, with 9 bases between. The CDR3 runs to 12 residues. CDR1 is DFQATT, CDR2 SNEGSKA, per germline (reference sequence). Written as DNA, the CDR3 is TGCAGTGCTAGTTTGACTGCCTATGGCTACACCTTC. Its translation: CSASLTAYGYTF.

This clonotype has a count of ten or more. The chain links TRBV5-1 to TRBJ2-3, with 9 bases matching TRBD2. This CDR3 spans 17 amino acids. J gave up 0 bases and V 1 base, and 6 bases lay outside the gene matches. Germline lookup yields CDR1 SGHRS and CDR2 YFSETQ. CDR3 amino acids: CASSLRLAVPSTDTQYF. CDR3 coding DNA: TGCGCCAGCAGCTTGAGACTAGCGGTGCCTAGCACAGATACGCAGTATTTT. Full variable domain (outside the CDR3, taken from reference TRBV5-1 and TRBJ2-3): KAGVTQTPRYLIKTRGQQVTLSCSPISGHRSVSWYQQTPGQGLQFLFEYFSETQRNKGNFPGRFSGRQFSNSRSEMNVSTLELGDSALYLCASSLRLAVPSTDTQYFGPGTRLTVL.

This clonotype was counted between two and nine times. The rearrangement uses TRBV12-3 or TRBV12-4 and TRBJ2-1; weak D call: TRBD2 (5 bases). V lost 2 bases and J lost 8, with 16 bases in between. CDR3 size: 15 residues. CDR3 protein: CASSLQRRVEDEQFF. The CDR3 nucleotides read TGTGCCAGCAGTTTACAGCGTCGGGTGGAGGATGAGCAGTTCTTC.

The chain uses TRBV7-2 and TRBJ2-5, with a tentative D call TRBD2 (5 bases). The germline V gene encodes CDR1 SGHTA and CDR2 FQGNSA. The CDR3 sequence is 15 residues long. Deletions cut 4 bases from V and 5 bases from J, with 17 bases between. The CDR3 nucleotides read TGTGCCAGCAGCTCCTTCTTAGGTCCGGGGGAGACCCAGTACTTC. Encoded protein: CASSSFLGPGETQYF.

Ten or more counts support this clonotype. The chain is built from TRBV20-1 and TRBJ2-2, with 10 bases matching TRBD2. Germline lookup yields CDR1 DFQATT and CDR2 SNEGSKA (reference sequence). The CDR3 totals 15 residues. J lost 5 bases, V lost 4 bases, and 7 bases had no gene match. The CDR3 coding sequence is TGCAGTGCTACCCCGGATAGCGGGAGGACCGGGGAGCTGTTTTTT. This encodes CSATPDSGRTGELFF.

This clonotype was found many times. The V gene is TRBV20-1, the J gene TRBJ1-1; 8 bases line up with TRBD1. CDR3 size: 12 residues. From germline, CDR1 is DFQATT and CDR2 SNEGSKA (reference sequence). J lost 5 bases, V lost 5 bases, and 4 bases had no gene match. In DNA form, the CDR3 reads TGCAGTGCTGGCCGGGACAGGACTGAAGCTTTCTTT. Protein product: CSAGRDRTEAFF.

This clonotype was detected many times. The J gene is TRBJ2-3, the V gene TRBV4-1, with D hard to call. CDR1 is MGHRA, CDR2 YSYEKL, per germline. Trimming removed 1 base at V and 5 bases at J, with 7 bases between. This CDR3 spans 13 amino acids. DNA of the CDR3: TGCGCCAGCAGCCAAGTTGTGGAAGATACGCAGTATTTT. It is translated as CASSQVVEDTQYF.

V is TRBV4-2 and J is TRBJ1-4; no clear D. From germline, CDR1 is LGHNA and CDR2 YNFKEQ. This CDR3 has 16 amino acids. Trimming removed 0 bases from V and 5 bases from J, with 13 bases in between. CDR3 amino acids: CASSQERGRSNEKLFF. In DNA form, the CDR3 reads TGTGCCAGCAGCCAAGAGAGAGGGAGATCGAATGAAAAACTGTTTTTT.

This clonotype was observed at least ten times. The V and J genes are TRBV24-1 and TRBJ2-5, with a tentative D call TRBD1 (5 bases). Germline lookup yields CDR1 KGHDR and CDR2 SFDVKD. CDR3 length equals 13 residues. V lost 9 bases and J lost 0, with 10 bases in between. CDR3 bases: TGTGCCACCCGCCAGGGAAACCAAGAGACCCAGTACTTC. Protein sequence: CATRQGNQETQYF.

The gene calls are TRBV20-1 and TRBJ2-1; 7 positions match TRBD2. The CDR3 consists of 14 residues. The ends lost 6 bases at V and 6 bases at J; junction bases unmatched: 11. Germline lookup yields CDR1 DFQATT and CDR2 SNEGSKA (reference sequence). In DNA form, the CDR3 reads TGCAGTGCCCCGGGGCGGGAGTACAGCAATGAGCAGTTCTTC. Translation: CSAPGREYSNEQFF.

This clonotype came up many times. The chain couples TRBV25-1 to TRBJ1-1, with no clear D. The CDR3 is 13 amino acids. V dropped 7 bases and J dropped 5 bases, with 14 bases sitting between them. Germline V gives CDR1 MGHDK, CDR2 SYGVNS. The CDR3 nucleotides are TGTGCCAGCACAGGACCGGGTCGGACTGAAGCTTTCTTT. This encodes CASTGPGRTEAFF.

On this clonotype: Germline and junction disagree at one end, which may indicate a read error. V and J are TRBV20-1 and TRBJ2-1; possibly TRBD1 or TRBD2 for D (5 bases each). The germline gives CDR1 DFQATT, CDR2 SNEGSKA (reference sequence). The CDR3 contains 12 residues. CDR3 in amino acids: CSARDEGYEQLF. Here the CDR3 DNA reads TGCAGTGCTAGAGACGAGGGGTATGAGCAGTTGTTC.

There are many counts of this clonotype. The rearrangement uses TRBV12-3 or TRBV12-4 and TRBJ2-2, with 10 nucleotides matching TRBD2. V lost 4 bases to trimming and J lost 1 base; unmatched junction nucleotides: 3. This CDR3 contains 16 residues. The CDR3 region has the DNA TGTGCCAGCAGTTGGGGACTAGCGTTGAACACCGGGGAGCTGTTTTTT. Encoded protein: CASSWGLALNTGELFF.

This clonotype has ten or more counts. The chain couples TRBV20-1 to TRBJ2-5; 11 nucleotides agree with TRBD1. The junction had 9 bases not matched to a gene; V was cut back by 5 bases and J by 4 bases. Germline assignment: CDR1 DFQATT and CDR2 SNEGSKA (reference sequence). The CDR3 consists of 15 residues. CDR3 DNA: TGCAGTGCTCCCCGGACCGGGACAGGGGGAGAGACCCAGTACTTC. Its protein product is CSAPRTGTGGETQYF.

This clonotype was observed many times. The CDR3 sequence is CASSLAQMIYNEQFF. For the CDR3, the DNA is TGTGCCAGCAGCTTAGCCCAGATGATCTACAATGAGCAGTTCTTC. The chain combines TRBV7-6 with TRBJ2-1; D uncertain. There are 15 residues in the CDR3. Germline CDR1 SGHVS, CDR2 FNYEAQ. V was pared by 0 bases and J by 3 bases, with 9 bases between.